A single sample gave rise to the 14 T cell receptor beta chains below, sequenced in a study of T-cell reconstitution after alpha-beta-depleted transplantation in children. Unique molecular identifiers were incorporated into the prepared TCRbeta library. TCRdb passed the PCR reads through MiXCR, listing each CDR3 protein once. The top ten hold 2.2% of the sample, which has about 640,000 distinct CDR3 sequences, 10% to 15% seen once. This specimen consisted of PBMCs, mostly from graft donor cells, obtained 360 days after TCRalphabeta/CD19-depleted stem cell transplant. These receptors originate from a male patient younger than 18 who had a stem cell transplant for acute myeloid leukemia, so the T cells may come from the graft donor.

This clonotype has a handful of counts. The gene calls are TRBV5-6 and TRBJ2-1; D remains unclear. The CDR3 consists of 15 residues. Per germline, CDR1 SGHDT and CDR2 YYEEEE. V was cut by 1 base and J by 7 bases, with 15 bases left in between. CDR3 sequence (DNA): TGTGCCAGCAGCTTGTTGTTGGCCCGTCAAAATGAGCAGTTCTTC. Its translation: CASSLLLARQNEQFF.

The chain has TRBV18 and TRBJ2-1; D might be TRBD1 or TRBD2, each matching 5 bases. CDR1 is KGHSH, CDR2 LQKENI, per germline. V was shortened by 3 bases and J by 7 bases, with 19 bases between the two germline ends. This CDR3 comprises 16 residues. The CDR3 spells CASSPLGTPFGNEQFF. CDR3 bases: TGTGCCAGCTCACCTCTCGGGACCCCCTTTGGGAATGAGCAGTTCTTC. The whole variable domain, filled in from reference TRBV18 and TRBJ2-1, reads NAGVMQNPRHLVRRRGQEARLRCSPMKGHSHVYWYRQLPEEGLKFMVYLQKENIIDESGMPKERFSAEFPKEGPSILRIQQVVRGDSAAYFCASSPLGTPFGNEQFFGPGTRLTVL.

Remarks on this clonotype: A read error may produce the germline difference seen at one junction end. V gene TRBV12-3 or TRBV12-4 combines with J gene TRBJ1-5; possible D gene TRBD1, 5 bases. The CDR3 contains 11 residues. The CDR3 here is CASSLGGTEHF. The DNA of the CDR3 is TGTGCCAGTAGTTTAGGTGGGACCGAGCATTTT.

This clonotype occurred many times. J is TRBJ2-7 and V is TRBV28, with D possibly called TRBD1 or TRBD2 (6 bases each). CDR3 length: 16 amino acids. V gave up 6 bases and J gave up 9 bases, with 27 bases separating them. Looked up from germline, CDR1 is MDHEN and CDR2 is SYDVKM. CDR3 sequence reads: CASSSPGRTEGGGQYF. CDR3 bases: TGTGCCAGCAGCTCCCCCGGACGGACAGAGGGAGGCGGGCAGTACTTC.

The genes are TRBV19 and TRBJ2-7; no definite D call. The V gene lost 5 bases and the J gene lost 2 bases, with 16 bases spanning the gap. The germline V gene encodes CDR1 LNHDA and CDR2 SQIVND (reference sequence). CDR3 size: 15 residues. This chain's CDR3 is CASSALTGTPYEQYF. In DNA form, the CDR3 reads TGTGCCAGTAGTGCCCTAACTGGCACCCCCTACGAGCAGTACTTC.

At least ten counts were recorded for this clonotype. This rearrangement joins TRBV20-1 to TRBJ2-1, with 7 positions matching TRBD2. Losses at the gene ends were 5 bases for V and 8 bases for J; bases not matched to a gene: 12. The germline gives CDR1 DFQATT, CDR2 SNEGSKA (reference sequence). The CDR3 sequence is 14 residues long. CDR3 in DNA: TGCAGTGCTGATTTTTGGCGGGAGAGGGATGAGCAGTTCTTC. Amino acid sequence: CSADFWRERDEQFF.

This clonotype was seen many times. This chain links TRBV14 with TRBJ2-2, with a tentative D call TRBD2 (6 bases). The CDR3 sequence is 15 residues long. Looked up from germline, CDR1 is SGHDN and CDR2 is FVKESK. V lost 1 base and J 4 bases, leaving 10 bases between the germline ends. The DNA for the CDR3 is TGTGCCAGCAGCCAAGTCGGGGGAACCACCGGGGAGCTGTTTTTT. Its protein is CASSQVGGTTGELFF.

The gene calls are TRBV10-3 and TRBJ2-3; D perhaps matches TRBD1 (6 bases). This CDR3 spans 11 amino acids. Germline V gene lookup returns CDR1 ENHRY and CDR2 SYGVKD. Trimming removed 10 bases at V and 4 bases at J, with 9 bases between. This CDR3 is CATRGSDTQYF. CDR3 in DNA: TGTGCCACCAGGGGATCAGATACGCAGTATTTT.

This clonotype was picked up a small number of times. The chain carries TRBV29-1 and TRBJ2-7; TRBD1 matches at 9 bases. The CDR3 consists of 15 residues. The ends lost 4 bases at V and 2 bases at J; junction bases unmatched: 9. Germline lookup yields CDR1 SQVTM and CDR2 ANQGSEA. The CDR3 nucleotides are TGCAGCGTTGTATCGGACAGGGGCGTTGCCTACGAGCAGTACTTC. Protein product: CSVVSDRGVAYEQYF.

This clonotype was seen once. Here the CDR3 DNA reads TGCAGTGCTAGAGGCACTAGCGGGACCGGTGAGCAGTTCTTC. Translation gives CSARGTSGTGEQFF. This sequence joins TRBV20-1 and TRBJ2-1, with 10 bases fitting TRBD2. V lost 1 base to trimming and J lost 9 bases; unmatched junction nucleotides: 6. The CDR3 totals 14 residues. Per germline, CDR1 DFQATT and CDR2 SNEGSKA (reference sequence).

This clonotype was counted only a few times. This sequence joins TRBV20-1 and TRBJ2-3; D not certain. This CDR3 has 12 amino acids. V was trimmed by 6 bases and J by 8 bases, leaving 15 bases between them. CDR1 is DFQATT, CDR2 SNEGSKA, per germline (reference sequence). In DNA, the CDR3 is TGCAGTGCAATGGTGGTAACGGGTACGCAGTATTTT. This sequence encodes CSAMVVTGTQYF.

The rearrangement links TRBV5-1 to TRBJ2-7, with a possible D match to TRBD2 (5 bases). V was shortened by 0 bases and J by 5 bases, with 12 bases between the two germline ends. CDR1 is SGHRS, CDR2 YFSETQ, per germline. The CDR3 runs to 14 residues. CDR3 amino acids: CASSLGGDYHEQYF. In DNA, the CDR3 is TGCGCCAGCAGCTTGGGGGGTGACTACCACGAGCAGTACTTC.

The CDR3: CASSLNIPRDEQFF. The CDR3 DNA reads as TGCGCCAGCAGCTTGAATATACCGAGGGATGAGCAGTTCTTC. The chain has TRBV5-1 and TRBJ2-1; a possible D gene is TRBD2 (5 bases). The CDR3 is 14 residues long. V was clipped by 1 base and J by 8 bases, with 13 bases between them. In germline, CDR1 is SGHRS, CDR2 YFSETQ.

The rearrangement joins TRBV4-3 to TRBJ2-3; 13 nucleotides line up with TRBD2. V lost 4 bases to trimming and J lost 1 base; unmatched junction nucleotides: 8. The CDR3 sequence is 18 residues long. Germline assignment: CDR1 LGHNA and CDR2 YSLEER. In DNA, the CDR3 is TGCGCCAGCAGCCCCGGGACTAGCGGGATTCATCGCACAGATACGCAGTATTTT. This encodes CASSPGTSGIHRTDTQYF.